This T cell receptor (beta chain) was identified during a study of T cell changes during pregnancy in multiple sclerosis. Germline CDR1 SNHLY, CDR2 FYNNEI. V was shortened by 2 bases and J by 7 bases, with 12 bases between the two germline ends. The CDR3 has 15 residues. TCRdb's table, derived via immunoSEQ multiplex PCR, lists solely in-frame clones and lacks some. The table has 45,000 to 60,000 clones, roughly 90% seen once. This material consisted of peripheral blood, taken in the first trimester of pregnancy. The receptor was derived from a female donor with multiple sclerosis, enrolled in a pregnancy study. The chain uses TRBV2 and TRBJ1-6; D remains unclear. The CDR3 nucleotides are TGTGCCAGCAGTGAATTCGAGACACCGAATTCACCCCTCCACTTT. Translating it yields CASSEFETPNSPLHF.